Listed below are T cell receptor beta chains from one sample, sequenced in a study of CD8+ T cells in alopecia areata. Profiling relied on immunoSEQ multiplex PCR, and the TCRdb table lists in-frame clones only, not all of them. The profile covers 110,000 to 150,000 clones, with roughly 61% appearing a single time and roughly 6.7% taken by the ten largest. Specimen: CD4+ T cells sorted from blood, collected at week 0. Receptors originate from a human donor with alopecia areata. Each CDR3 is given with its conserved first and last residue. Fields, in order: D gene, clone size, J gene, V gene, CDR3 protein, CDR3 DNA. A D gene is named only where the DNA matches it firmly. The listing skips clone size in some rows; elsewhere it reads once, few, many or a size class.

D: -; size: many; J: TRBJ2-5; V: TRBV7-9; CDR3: CASTDGSGETQYF; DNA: TGTGCCAGCACCGACGGGAGCGGTGAGACCCAGTACTTC
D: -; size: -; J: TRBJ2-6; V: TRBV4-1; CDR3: CASSPPTGLGLGANVLTF; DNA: TGCGCCAGCAGCCCTCCGACGGGACTCGGGCTCGGGGCCAACGTCCTGACTTTC
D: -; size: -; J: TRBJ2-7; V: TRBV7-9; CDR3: CASSSRTASSYEQYF; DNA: TGTGCCAGCAGCTCCCGGACAGCCAGCTCCTACGAGCAGTACTTC
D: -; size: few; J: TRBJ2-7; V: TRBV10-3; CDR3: CAISESTLDEQYF; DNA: TGTGCCATCAGTGAGTCGACTCTTGACGAGCAGTACTTC
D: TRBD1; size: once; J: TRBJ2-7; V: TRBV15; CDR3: CATSSTAQGASYEQYF; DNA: TGTGCCACCAGCTCCACCGCTCAGGGGGCCTCCTACGAGCAGTACTTC
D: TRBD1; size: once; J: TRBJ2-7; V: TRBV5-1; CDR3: CASSTRPGQGSYEQYF; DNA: TGCGCCAGCAGCACTCGCCCGGGACAGGGTTCCTACGAGCAGTACTTC
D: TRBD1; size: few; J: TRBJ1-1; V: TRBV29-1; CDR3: CSGSGQTNTEAFF; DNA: TGCAGCGGTTCGGGACAGACAAACACTGAAGCTTTCTTT
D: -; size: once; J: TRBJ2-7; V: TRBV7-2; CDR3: CASSLGDHSYEQYF; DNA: TGTGCCAGCAGCTTAGGGGACCACTCCTACGAGCAGTACTTC
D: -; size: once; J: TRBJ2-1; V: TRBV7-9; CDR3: CASSFLGGPSYNEQFF; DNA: TGTGCCAGCAGCTTCCTCGGGGGCCCCTCCTACAATGAGCAGTTCTTC
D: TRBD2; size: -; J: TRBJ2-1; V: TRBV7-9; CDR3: CASSYLAGGPNEQFF; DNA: TGTGCCAGCAGCTATCTAGCGGGGGGGCCTAATGAGCAGTTCTTC
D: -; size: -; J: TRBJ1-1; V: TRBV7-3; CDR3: CASSLDGMNTEAFF; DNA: TGTGCCAGCAGCTTGGACGGGATGAACACTGAAGCTTTCTTT
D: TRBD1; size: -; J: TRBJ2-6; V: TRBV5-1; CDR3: CASSVDRAAGANVLTF; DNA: TGCGCCAGCAGCGTCGACAGGGCTGCGGGGGCCAACGTCCTGACTTTC
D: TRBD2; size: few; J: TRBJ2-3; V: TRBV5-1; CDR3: CASSSYSGGLSTQYF; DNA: TGCGCCAGCAGCTCCTATAGCGGGGGGCTTTCTACGCAGTATTTT
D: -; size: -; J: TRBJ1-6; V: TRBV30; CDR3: CAWGQWNSPLHF; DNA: TGTGCCTGGGGACAATGGAATTCACCCCTCCACTTT
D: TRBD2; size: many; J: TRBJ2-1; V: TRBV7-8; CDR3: CASSSSREGLAGFYNEQFF; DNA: TGTGCCAGCAGCTCCTCCCGAGAGGGCCTAGCGGGGTTTTACAATGAGCAGTTCTTC
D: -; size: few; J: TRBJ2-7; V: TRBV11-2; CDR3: CASSSAGNYVAYEQYF; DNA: TGTGCCAGCAGCTCGGCGGGAAACTACGTGGCCTACGAGCAGTACTTC
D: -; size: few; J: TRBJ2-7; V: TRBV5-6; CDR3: CASTPTGGLGEQYF; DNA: TGTGCCAGCACCCCAACCGGGGGCCTAGGCGAGCAGTACTTC
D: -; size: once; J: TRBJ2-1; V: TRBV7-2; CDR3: CASSLGLYNEQFF; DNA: TGTGCCAGCAGCTTAGGCCTATACAATGAGCAGTTCTTC
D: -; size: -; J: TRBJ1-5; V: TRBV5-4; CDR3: CASSTDTNNQPQHF; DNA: TGTGCCAGCAGTACGGACACAAACAATCAGCCCCAGCATTTT
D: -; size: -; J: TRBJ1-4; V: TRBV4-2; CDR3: CASSPESWVEKLFF; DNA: TGTGCCAGCAGCCCCGAGAGTTGGGTAGAAAAACTGTTTTTT
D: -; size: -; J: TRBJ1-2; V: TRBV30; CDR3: CAWIESAVGGYTF; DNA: TGTGCCTGGATCGAGAGTGCCGTGGGTGGCTACACCTTC
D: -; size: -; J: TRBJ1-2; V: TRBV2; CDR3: CASSILNYGYTF; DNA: TGTGCCAGCAGTATCTTGAACTATGGCTACACCTTC
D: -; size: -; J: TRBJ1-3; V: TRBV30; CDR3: CAWTGSPGNTIYF; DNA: TGTGCCTGGACAGGGTCACCCGGAAACACCATATATTTT
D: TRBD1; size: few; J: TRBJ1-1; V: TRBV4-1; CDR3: CASSQGTGRDTEAFF; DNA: TGCGCCAGCAGCCAGGGGACAGGGAGGGACACTGAAGCTTTCTTT
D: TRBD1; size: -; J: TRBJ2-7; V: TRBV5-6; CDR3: CASSLNRDRSYEQYF; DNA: TGTGCCAGCAGCTTGAACCGGGACAGGTCCTACGAGCAGTACTTC
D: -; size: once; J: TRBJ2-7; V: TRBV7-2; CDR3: CASSSPVGSGEQYF; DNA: TGTGCCAGCAGCTCTCCGGTGGGGTCCGGGGAGCAGTACTTC
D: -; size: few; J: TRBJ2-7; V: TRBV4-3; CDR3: CASSQDSLWGAYEQYF; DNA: TGCGCCAGCAGCCAAGATAGTTTATGGGGGGCCTACGAGCAGTACTTC
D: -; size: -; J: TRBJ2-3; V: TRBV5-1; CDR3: CASRGGSSSTDTQYF; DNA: TGCGCCAGCAGAGGTGGAAGTTCTAGCACAGATACGCAGTATTTT
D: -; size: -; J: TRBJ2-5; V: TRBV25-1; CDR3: CASRKLRETQYF; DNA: TGTGCCAGCAGGAAGCTCAGGGAGACCCAGTACTTC
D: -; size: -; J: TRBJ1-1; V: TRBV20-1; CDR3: CSVMGEAFF; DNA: TGCAGTGTTATGGGTGAAGCTTTCTTT
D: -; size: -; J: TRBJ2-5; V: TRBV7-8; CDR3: CASSLRGQETQYF; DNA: TGTGCCAGCAGCTTGAGAGGCCAAGAGACCCAGTACTTC
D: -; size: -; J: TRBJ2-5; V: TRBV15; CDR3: CATSGGTGETQYF; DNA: TGTGCCACCAGCGGTGGGACGGGAGAGACCCAGTACTTC
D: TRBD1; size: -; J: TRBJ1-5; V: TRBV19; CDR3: CASSKATGGRWPQHF; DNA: TGTGCCAGTAGTAAGGCCACAGGGGGCAGATGGCCCCAGCATTTT
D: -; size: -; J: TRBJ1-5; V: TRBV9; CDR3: CASSRDSNQPQHF; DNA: TGTGCCAGCAGCCGGGATAGCAATCAGCCCCAGCATTTT
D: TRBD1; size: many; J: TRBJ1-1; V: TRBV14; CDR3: CASSQVAGGNTEAFF; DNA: TGTGCCAGCAGCCAAGTGGCAGGGGGGAACACTGAAGCTTTCTTT
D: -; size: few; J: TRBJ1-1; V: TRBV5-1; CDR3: CASSLMGANTEAFF; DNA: TGCGCCAGCAGCTTGATGGGGGCGAACACTGAAGCTTTCTTT
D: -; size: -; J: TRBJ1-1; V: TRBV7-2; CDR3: CASSLIMGTEAFF; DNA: TGTGCCAGCAGCTTGATAATGGGGACTGAAGCTTTCTTT
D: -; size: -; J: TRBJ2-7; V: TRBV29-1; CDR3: CSVVILTEQYF; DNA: TGCAGCGTTGTGATCTTGACGGAGCAGTACTTC
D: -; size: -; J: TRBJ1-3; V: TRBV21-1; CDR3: CARACMAAGNTIYF; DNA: TGTGCCAGAGCGTGTATGGCCGCAGGAAACACCATATATTTT
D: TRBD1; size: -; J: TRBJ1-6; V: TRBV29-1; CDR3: CSVWTGLEGSPLHF; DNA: TGCAGCGTTTGGACAGGTTTGGAAGGTTCACCCCTCCACTTT
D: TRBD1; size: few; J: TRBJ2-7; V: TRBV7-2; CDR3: CASSSDRVGEQYF; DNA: TGTGCCAGCAGCTCGGACAGGGTGGGGGAGCAGTACTTC
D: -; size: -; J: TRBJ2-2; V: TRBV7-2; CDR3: CASSSLPSDAGELFF; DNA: TGTGCCAGCAGCTCTCTACCAAGCGACGCCGGGGAGCTGTTTTTT
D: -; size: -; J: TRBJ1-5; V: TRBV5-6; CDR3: CASSLVGANQPQHF; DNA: TGTGCCAGCAGCTTGGTGGGGGCAAATCAGCCCCAGCATTTT
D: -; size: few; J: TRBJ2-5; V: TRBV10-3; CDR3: CAISQTKETQYF; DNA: TGTGCCATCAGCCAAACGAAAGAGACCCAGTACTTC
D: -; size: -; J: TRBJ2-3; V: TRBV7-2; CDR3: CASSSPWRSDTQYF; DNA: TGTGCCAGCAGCTCCCCTTGGAGATCAGATACGCAGTATTTT
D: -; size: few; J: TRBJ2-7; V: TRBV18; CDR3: CASSSDKIVYEQYF; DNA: TGTGCCAGCTCATCCGACAAGATCGTCTACGAGCAGTACTTC
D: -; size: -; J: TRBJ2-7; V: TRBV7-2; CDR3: CASSYRGLYEQYF; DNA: TGTGCCAGCAGCTACCGGGGTCTCTACGAGCAGTACTTC
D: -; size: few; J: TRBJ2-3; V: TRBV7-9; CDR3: CASSPITDTQYF; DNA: TGTGCCAGCAGCCCTATCACAGATACGCAGTATTTT
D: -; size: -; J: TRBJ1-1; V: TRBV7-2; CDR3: CASSDYENTEAFF; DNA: TGTGCCAGCAGCGATTACGAGAACACTGAAGCTTTCTTT
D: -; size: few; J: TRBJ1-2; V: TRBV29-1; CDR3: CSVVGAYGYTF; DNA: TGCAGCGTCGTGGGCGCCTATGGCTACACCTTC
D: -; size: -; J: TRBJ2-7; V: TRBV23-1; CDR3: CASSLRSGKSDEQYF; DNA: TGCGCCAGCAGTCTACGGTCCGGGAAATCCGACGAGCAGTACTTC
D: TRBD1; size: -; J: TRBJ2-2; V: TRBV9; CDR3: CASSITGANTGELFF; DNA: TGTGCCAGCAGCATTACAGGGGCGAACACCGGGGAGCTGTTTTTT
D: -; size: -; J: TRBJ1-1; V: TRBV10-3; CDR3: CAIMGRPNTEAFF; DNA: TGTGCCATCATGGGCAGACCGAACACTGAAGCTTTCTTT
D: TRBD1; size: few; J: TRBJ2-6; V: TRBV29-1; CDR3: CSVRTGGNSGANVLTF; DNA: TGCAGCGTTCGGACAGGGGGGAACTCTGGGGCCAACGTCCTGACTTTC
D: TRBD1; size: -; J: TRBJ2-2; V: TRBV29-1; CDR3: CSVGQMNTGELFF; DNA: TGCAGCGTGGGACAGATGAACACCGGGGAGCTGTTTTTT
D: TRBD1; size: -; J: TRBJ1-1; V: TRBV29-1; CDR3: CSACKTGQGETEAFF; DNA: TGCAGCGCCTGTAAGACCGGACAGGGGGAGACTGAAGCTTTCTTT
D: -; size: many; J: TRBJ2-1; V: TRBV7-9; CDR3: CASSPSASGQLKQFF; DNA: TGTGCCAGCAGCCCGTCGGCTAGCGGACAGCTAAAGCAGTTCTTC
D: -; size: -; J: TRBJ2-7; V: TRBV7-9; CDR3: CRTGTPYEQYF; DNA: TGTCGCACGGGGACCCCCTACGAGCAGTACTTC
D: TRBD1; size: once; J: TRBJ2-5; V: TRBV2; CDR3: CASSVRQGEETQYF; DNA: TGTGCCAGCAGCGTCAGACAGGGTGAGGAGACCCAGTACTTC